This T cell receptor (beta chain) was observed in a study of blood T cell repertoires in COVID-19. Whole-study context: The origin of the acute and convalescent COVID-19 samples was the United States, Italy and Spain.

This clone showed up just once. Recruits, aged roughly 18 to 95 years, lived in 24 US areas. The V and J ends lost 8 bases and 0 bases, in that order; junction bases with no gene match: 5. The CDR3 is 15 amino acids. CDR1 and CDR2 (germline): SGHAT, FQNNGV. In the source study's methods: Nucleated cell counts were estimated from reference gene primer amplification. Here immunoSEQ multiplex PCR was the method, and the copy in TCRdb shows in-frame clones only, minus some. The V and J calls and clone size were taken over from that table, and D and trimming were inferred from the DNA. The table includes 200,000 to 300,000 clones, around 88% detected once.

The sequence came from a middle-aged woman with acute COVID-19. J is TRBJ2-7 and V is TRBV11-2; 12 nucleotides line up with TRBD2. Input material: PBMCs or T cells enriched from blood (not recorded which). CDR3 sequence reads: CASGWTSGTSYEQYV. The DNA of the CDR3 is TGTGCCAGCGGATGGACTAGCGGGACCTCCTACGAGCAGTACGTC.